The 14 T cell receptor beta chains listed next were all sequenced from one sample in a study of T-cell reconstitution after alpha-beta-depleted transplantation in children. Construction of the TCRbeta library involved unique molecular identifiers. Via MiXCR, TCRdb re-called the PCR reads, giving one row per CDR3 protein. The table lists 700,000 to 850,000 distinct CDR3 sequences, 15% to 20% of them singletons. This specimen consisted of PBMCs, mostly from graft donor cells, obtained 360 days after TCRalphabeta/CD19-depleted stem cell transplant. These TCRs come from a male patient aged 10 to 17 who had a stem cell transplant for acute lymphoblastic leukemia, so the T cells may come from the graft donor.

This sequence joins TRBV7-9 and TRBJ2-5; the D gene is possibly TRBD2 (6 bases). Germline CDR1 reads SEHNR; CDR2 reads FQNEAQ (reference sequence). The CDR3 consists of 13 residues. Trimming removed 3 bases at V and 4 bases at J, with 9 bases between. DNA for the CDR3: TGTGCCAGCAGCTTTCCGGGAGTAGAGACCCAGTACTTC. It yields the protein CASSFPGVETQYF.

The V call is TRBV6-1, the J call TRBJ2-2, with TRBD1 as a possible D gene (5 bases). This CDR3 has 17 amino acids. The V gene lost 7 bases and the J gene lost 1 base, with 19 bases spanning the gap. Germline loops: CDR1 MNHNS, CDR2 SASEGT. The CDR3 region is CASTPKVGRRNTGELFF. The CDR3 nucleotides are TGTGCCAGCACCCCCAAGGTGGGGCGCCGGAACACCGGGGAGCTGTTTTTT.

The V and J genes are TRBV20-1 and TRBJ2-7; 8 positions match TRBD2. The ends lost 1 base at V and 2 bases at J; junction bases unmatched: 7. This CDR3 has 15 amino acids. Germline V gene lookup returns CDR1 DFQATT and CDR2 SNEGSKA (reference sequence). The CDR3 sequence is CSARGGGTRAYEQYF. CDR3 DNA: TGCAGTGCTAGAGGAGGTGGGACTAGAGCCTACGAGCAGTACTTC.

This clonotype was recorded a few times. The J gene is TRBJ1-1, the V gene TRBV7-2, with 8 bases identical to TRBD1. This CDR3 is built from 13 residues. Trimming removed 5 bases from V and 5 bases from J; junction bases left unmatched: 4. The germline V gene encodes CDR1 SGHTA and CDR2 FQGNSA. The CDR3 loop reads CASSATGETEAFF. The CDR3 region has the DNA TGTGCCAGCAGCGCGACAGGGGAGACTGAAGCTTTCTTT.

This clonotype was seen many times. The genes are TRBV6-2 or TRBV6-3 and TRBJ2-5; D unclear. Germline lookup yields CDR1 MNHEY and CDR2 SVGEGT. This CDR3 spans 14 amino acids. Trimming removed 8 bases at V and 4 bases at J, with 17 bases between. CDR3 DNA sequence: TGTGCCAGCGACGGAGTTTTAACGGGAGAGACCCAGTACTTC. Protein: CASDGVLTGETQYF.

The rearrangement links TRBV30 to TRBJ2-1; D may be TRBD1 (7 bases). Germline lookup yields CDR1 GTSNPN and CDR2 SVGIG (reference sequence). This CDR3 region has 13 residues. Trimming took off 4 bases at V and 12 bases at J, with 19 bases between the two ends. CDR3 residues: CAWISTAQGGQFF. The CDR3 DNA reads as TGTGCCTGGATAAGTACAGCGCAGGGGGGGCAGTTCTTC.

This clonotype was recorded many times. V usage is TRBV12-3 or TRBV12-4 and J usage is TRBJ2-3, with TRBD1 identical over 7 bases. The CDR3 spans 13 residues. With 6 bases clipped from V and 6 bases from J, the junction kept 6 bases outside the gene matches. In DNA form, the CDR3 reads TGTGCCAGCAGACCCACAGGGGTCGATACGCAGTATTTT. Translation: CASRPTGVDTQYF.

The chain links TRBV9 to TRBJ2-3; D call uncertain. This CDR3 is 15 amino acids long. Trimming took off 4 bases at V and 0 bases at J, with 12 bases between the two ends. Germline loops: CDR1 SGDLS, CDR2 YYNGEE. The CDR3 DNA sequence: TGTGCCAGCAGCCCCCTCTCGGCTAGCACAGATACGCAGTATTTT. This gives the protein CASSPLSASTDTQYF.

This clonotype has just a few counts. The V and J genes are TRBV2 and TRBJ2-2, with TRBD2 matching 7 bases. Per the germline V gene, CDR1 is SNHLY and CDR2 is FYNNEI. CDR3 length equals 15 residues. Losses at the gene ends were 4 bases for V and 0 bases for J; bases not matched to a gene: 2. As DNA, the CDR3 is TGTGCCAGCAGTGTACTAGCGTCGAACACCGGGGAGCTGTTTTTT. This gives the protein CASSVLASNTGELFF. Full variable domain (remainder filled in from reference TRBV2 and TRBJ2-2): EPEVTQTPSHQVTQMGQEVILRCVPISNHLYFYWYRQILGQKVEFLVSFYNNEISEKSEIFDDQFSVERPDGSNFTLKIRSTKLEDSAMYFCASSVLASNTGELFFGEGSRLTVL.

This clonotype was counted ten times or more. The chain carries TRBV7-9 and TRBJ2-7; perhaps TRBD1 as D (6 bases). The CDR3 is 15 residues long. V lost 5 bases and J lost 4, with 18 bases in between. Germline V gene sequence: CDR1 SEHNR, CDR2 FQNEAQ (reference sequence). In nucleotides, the CDR3 is TGTGCCAGCAGCGGCCGAAAGGGACACCAATACGAGCAGTACTTC. This gives the protein CASSGRKGHQYEQYF.

The chain couples TRBV4-2 to TRBJ1-2; possible D gene TRBD1, 5 bases. V was cut by 1 base and J by 7 bases, with 16 bases left in between. Germline CDR1 is LGHNA and CDR2 is YNFKEQ. The CDR3 covers 15 residues. CDR3: CASSQGLQGLLGYTF. Here the CDR3 DNA reads TGTGCCAGCAGCCAAGGCCTTCAGGGATTACTTGGCTACACCTTC.

This clonotype was picked up a small number of times. The chain combines TRBV5-1 with TRBJ2-3, with no clear D. Germline V gene sequence: CDR1 SGHRS, CDR2 YFSETQ. V was cut by 0 bases and J by 0 bases, with 8 bases left in between. This CDR3 has 15 amino acids. The CDR3, as DNA: TGCGCCAGCAGCTTGGGCGTAACGAGCACAGATACGCAGTATTTT. This encodes CASSLGVTSTDTQYF.

This clonotype was seen a few times. The chain combines TRBV7-2 with TRBJ2-5; tentatively, D is TRBD2 (5 bases). Germline lookup yields CDR1 SGHTA and CDR2 FQGNSA. The ends were cut back, 4 bases at V and 5 bases at J, with 14 bases in the middle. This CDR3 has 14 amino acids. CDR3 bases: TGTGCCAGCAGCTCTGGGAGATTTGGCGAGACCCAGTACTTC. Translation: CASSSGRFGETQYF.

The V call is TRBV20-1, the J call TRBJ1-1; 7 bases match TRBD1. This CDR3 is 15 amino acids long. J was trimmed by 4 bases and V by 6 bases; bases with no gene match: 14. Germline CDR1 is DFQATT and CDR2 is SNEGSKA (reference sequence). The DNA of the CDR3 is TGCAGTGCCCAGGGACAGCTCCCTCACCCCACTGAAGCTTTCTTT. The encoded protein is CSAQGQLPHPTEAFF.